This T cell receptor beta chain was captured in a study of OX40 agonist ivuxolimab in advanced cancers. CDR3 length: 16 amino acids. V shed 3 bases, J shed 0 bases, and the junction held 6 bases outside the gene matches. The V gene's germline CDR1 is SEHNR and CDR2 FQNEAQ (reference sequence). This clone has just one count. Using immunoSEQ multiplex PCR, the repertoire was profiled, and TCRdb retains in-frame clones only, with some absent. The data hold about 100,000 clones, with 90% to 97% observed a single time. The clonotype was recovered from an adult with an advanced solid tumor such as melanoma, head and neck, liver or kidney cancer. The J gene is TRBJ1-1, the V gene TRBV7-9, with 8 bases fitting TRBD1. This material consisted of CD4+ or CD8+ T cells sorted from blood, taken in a trial of the OX40 agonist ivuxolimab. The chain's CDR3 is CASSFPLTGVNTEAFF. Here the CDR3 DNA reads TGTGCCAGCAGCTTTCCTCTGACAGGGGTGAACACTGAAGCTTTCTTT.